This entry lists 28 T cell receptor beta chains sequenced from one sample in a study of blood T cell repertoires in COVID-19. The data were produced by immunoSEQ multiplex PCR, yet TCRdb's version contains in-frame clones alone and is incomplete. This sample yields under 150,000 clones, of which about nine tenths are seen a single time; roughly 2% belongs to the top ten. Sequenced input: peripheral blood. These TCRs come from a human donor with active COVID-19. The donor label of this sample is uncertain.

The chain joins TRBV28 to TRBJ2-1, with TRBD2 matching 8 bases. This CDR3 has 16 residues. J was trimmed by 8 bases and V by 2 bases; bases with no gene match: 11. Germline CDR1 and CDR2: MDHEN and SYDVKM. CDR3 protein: CASSLITGGGWDEQFF. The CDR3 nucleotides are TGTGCCAGCAGTTTAATAACCGGCGGGGGGTGGGATGAGCAGTTCTTC.

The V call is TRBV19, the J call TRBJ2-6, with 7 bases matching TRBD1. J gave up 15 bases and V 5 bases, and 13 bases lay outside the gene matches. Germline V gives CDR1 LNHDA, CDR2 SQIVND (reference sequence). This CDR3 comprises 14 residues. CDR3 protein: CASSHYRGVLALTF. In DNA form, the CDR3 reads TGTGCCAGTAGTCATTACAGGGGTGTTCTTGCCCTGACTTTC.

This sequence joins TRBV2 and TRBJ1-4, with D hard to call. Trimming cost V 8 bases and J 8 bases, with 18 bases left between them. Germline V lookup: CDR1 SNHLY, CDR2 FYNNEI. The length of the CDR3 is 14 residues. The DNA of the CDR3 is TGTGCCAGCGTGGCGGGGATAGATGCGGAAAAACTGTTTTTT. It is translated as CASVAGIDAEKLFF.

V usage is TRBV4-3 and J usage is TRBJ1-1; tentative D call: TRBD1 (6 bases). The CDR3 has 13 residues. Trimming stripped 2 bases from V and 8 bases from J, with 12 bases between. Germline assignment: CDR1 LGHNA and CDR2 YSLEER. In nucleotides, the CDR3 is TGCGCCAGCAGCCAACAGGGGTTCGCAGAAGCTTTCTTT. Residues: CASSQQGFAEAFF.

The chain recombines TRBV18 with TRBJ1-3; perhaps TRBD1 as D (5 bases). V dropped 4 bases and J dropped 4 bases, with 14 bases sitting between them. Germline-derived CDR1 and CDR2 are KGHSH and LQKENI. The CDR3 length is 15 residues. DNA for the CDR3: TGTGCCAGCTCACTCCAAGCGGGGGAAGGAAACACCATATATTTT. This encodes CASSLQAGEGNTIYF.

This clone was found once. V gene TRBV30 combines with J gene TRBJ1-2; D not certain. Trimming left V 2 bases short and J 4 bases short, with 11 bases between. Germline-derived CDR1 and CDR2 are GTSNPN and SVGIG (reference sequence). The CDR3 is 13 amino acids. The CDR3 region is CAWSRPRGYGYTF. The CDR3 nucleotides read TGTGCCTGGAGTCGCCCACGGGGCTATGGCTACACCTTC.

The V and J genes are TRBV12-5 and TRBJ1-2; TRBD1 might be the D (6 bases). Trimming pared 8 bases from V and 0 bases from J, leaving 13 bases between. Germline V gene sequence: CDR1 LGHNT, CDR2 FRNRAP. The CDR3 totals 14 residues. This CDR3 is CASSPGASNYGYTF. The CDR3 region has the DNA TGTGCTAGTTCCCCAGGGGCTTCTAACTATGGCTACACCTTC.

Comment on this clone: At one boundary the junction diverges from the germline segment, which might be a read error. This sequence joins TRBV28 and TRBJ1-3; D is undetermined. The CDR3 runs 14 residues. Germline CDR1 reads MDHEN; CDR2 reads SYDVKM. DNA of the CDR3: TGTGCCAGTAGTTGGCGAGGCTCTGGAAACACCATATATTTT. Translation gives CASSWRGSGNTIYF.

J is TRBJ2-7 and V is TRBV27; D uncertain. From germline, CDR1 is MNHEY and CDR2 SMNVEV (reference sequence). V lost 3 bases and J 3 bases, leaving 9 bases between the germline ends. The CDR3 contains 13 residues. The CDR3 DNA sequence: TGTGCCAGCAGTTTTTCGGTAGACTACGAGCAGTACTTC. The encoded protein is CASSFSVDYEQYF.

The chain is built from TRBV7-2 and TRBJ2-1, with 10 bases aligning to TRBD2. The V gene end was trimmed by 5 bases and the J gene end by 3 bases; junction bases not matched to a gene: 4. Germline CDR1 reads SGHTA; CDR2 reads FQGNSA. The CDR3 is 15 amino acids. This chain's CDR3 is CASSPKRGGYNEQFF. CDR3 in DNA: TGTGCCAGCAGCCCGAAGCGGGGGGGCTACAATGAGCAGTTCTTC.

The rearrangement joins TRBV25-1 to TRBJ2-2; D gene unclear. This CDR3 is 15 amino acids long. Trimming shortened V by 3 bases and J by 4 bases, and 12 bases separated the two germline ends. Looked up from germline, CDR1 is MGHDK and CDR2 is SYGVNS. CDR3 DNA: TGTGCCAGCAGTGACGCGACAACCTTCACCGGGGAGCTGTTTTTT. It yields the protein CASSDATTFTGELFF. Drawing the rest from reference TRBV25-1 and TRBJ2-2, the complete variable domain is EADIYQTPRYLVIGTGKKITLECSQTMGHDKMYWYQQDPGMELHLIHYSYGVNSTEKGDLSSESTVSRIRTEHFPLTLESARPSHTSQYLCASSDATTFTGELFFGEGSRLTVL.

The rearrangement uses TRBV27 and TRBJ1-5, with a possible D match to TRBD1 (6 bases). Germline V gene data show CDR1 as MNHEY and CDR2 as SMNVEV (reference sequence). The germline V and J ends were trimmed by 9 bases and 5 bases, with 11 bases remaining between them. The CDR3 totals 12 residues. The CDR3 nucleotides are TGTGCCAGGAGGGGGGGCGATCAGCCCCAGCATTTT. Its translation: CARRGGDQPQHF.

As DNA, the CDR3 is TGCGCCAGCAGTGACGGGCAGGGCGACGAGCAGTACTTC. This codes for CASSDGQGDEQYF. The V call is TRBV10-1, the J call TRBJ2-7; D is perhaps TRBD1 (5 bases). The germline gives CDR1 WNHNN, CDR2 SYGVQD (reference sequence). The ends were cut back, 3 bases at V and 5 bases at J, with 11 bases in the middle. CDR3 size: 13 residues.

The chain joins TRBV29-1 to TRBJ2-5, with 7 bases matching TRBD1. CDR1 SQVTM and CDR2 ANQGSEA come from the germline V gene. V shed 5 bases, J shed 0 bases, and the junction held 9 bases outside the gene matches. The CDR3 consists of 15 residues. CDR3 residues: CSVRTPDRDQETQYF. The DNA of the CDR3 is TGCAGCGTTCGCACCCCCGACAGGGACCAAGAGACCCAGTACTTC.

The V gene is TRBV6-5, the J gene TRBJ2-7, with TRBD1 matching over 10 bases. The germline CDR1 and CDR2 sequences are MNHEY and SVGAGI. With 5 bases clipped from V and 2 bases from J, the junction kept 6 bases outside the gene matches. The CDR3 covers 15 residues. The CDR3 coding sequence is TGTGCCAGCAGTACCTCCGGGACAGGGGCCTACGAGCAGTACTTC. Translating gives CASSTSGTGAYEQYF.

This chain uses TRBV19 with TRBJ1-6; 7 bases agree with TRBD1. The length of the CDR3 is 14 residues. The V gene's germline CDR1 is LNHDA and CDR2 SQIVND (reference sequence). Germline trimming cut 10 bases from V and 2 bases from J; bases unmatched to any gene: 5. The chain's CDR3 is CATATGPYNSPLHF. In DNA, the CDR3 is TGTGCCACCGCGACAGGGCCCTATAATTCACCCCTCCACTTT.

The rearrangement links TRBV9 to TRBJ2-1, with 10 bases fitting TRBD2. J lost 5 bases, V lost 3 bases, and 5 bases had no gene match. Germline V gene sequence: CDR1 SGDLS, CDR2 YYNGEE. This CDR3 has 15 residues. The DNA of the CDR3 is TGTGCCAGCAGCGAGAGCGGGGGGGCCCACAATGAGCAGTTCTTC. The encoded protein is CASSESGGAHNEQFF.

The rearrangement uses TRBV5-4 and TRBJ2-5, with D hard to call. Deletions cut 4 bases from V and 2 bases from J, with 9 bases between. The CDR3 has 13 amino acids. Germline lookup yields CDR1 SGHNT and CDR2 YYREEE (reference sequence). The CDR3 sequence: CASSPGRQETQYF. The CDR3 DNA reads TGTGCCAGCAGCCCAGGTAGACAAGAGACCCAGTACTTC.

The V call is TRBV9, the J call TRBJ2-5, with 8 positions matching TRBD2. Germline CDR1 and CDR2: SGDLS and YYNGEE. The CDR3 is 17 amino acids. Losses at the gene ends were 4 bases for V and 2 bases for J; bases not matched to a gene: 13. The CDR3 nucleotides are TGTGCCAGCAGCCCGCACTCGGGGGGGACGATTCAAGAGACCCAGTACTTC. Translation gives CASSPHSGGTIQETQYF.

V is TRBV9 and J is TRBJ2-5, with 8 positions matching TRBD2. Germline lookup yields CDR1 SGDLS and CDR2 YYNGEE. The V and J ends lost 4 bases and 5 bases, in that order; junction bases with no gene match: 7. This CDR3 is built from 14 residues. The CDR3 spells CASSPGGVLETQYF. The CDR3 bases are TGTGCCAGCAGCCCGGGGGGGGTTCTCGAGACCCAGTACTTC. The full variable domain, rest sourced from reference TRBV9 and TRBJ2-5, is DSGVTQTPKHLITATGQRVTLRCSPRSGDLSVYWYQQSLDQGLQFLIQYYNGEERAKGNILERFSAQQFPDLHSELNLSSLELGDSALYFCASSPGGVLETQYFGPGTRLLVL.

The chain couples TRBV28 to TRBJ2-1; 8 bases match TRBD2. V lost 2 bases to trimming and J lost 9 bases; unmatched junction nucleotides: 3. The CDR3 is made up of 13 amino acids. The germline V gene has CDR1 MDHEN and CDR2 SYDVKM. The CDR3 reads CASSLGGGLEQFF. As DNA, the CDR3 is TGTGCCAGCAGTTTAGGCGGGGGGCTTGAGCAGTTCTTC. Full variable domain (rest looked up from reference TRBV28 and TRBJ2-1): DVKVTQSSRYLVKRTGEKVFLECVQDMDHENMFWYRQDPGLGLRLIYFSYDVKMKEKGDIPEGYSVSREKKERFSLILESASTNQTSMYLCASSLGGGLEQFFGPGTRLTVL.

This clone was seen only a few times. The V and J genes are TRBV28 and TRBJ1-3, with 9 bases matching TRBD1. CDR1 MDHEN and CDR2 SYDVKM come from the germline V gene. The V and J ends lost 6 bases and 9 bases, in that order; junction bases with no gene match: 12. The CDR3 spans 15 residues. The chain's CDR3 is CASRTVDRGRGTIYF. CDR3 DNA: TGTGCCAGCAGAACGGTGGACAGGGGCCGGGGCACCATATATTTT. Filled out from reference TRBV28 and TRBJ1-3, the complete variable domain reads DVKVTQSSRYLVKRTGEKVFLECVQDMDHENMFWYRQDPGLGLRLIYFSYDVKMKEKGDIPEGYSVSREKKERFSLILESASTNQTSMYLCASRTVDRGRGTIYFGEGSWLTVV.

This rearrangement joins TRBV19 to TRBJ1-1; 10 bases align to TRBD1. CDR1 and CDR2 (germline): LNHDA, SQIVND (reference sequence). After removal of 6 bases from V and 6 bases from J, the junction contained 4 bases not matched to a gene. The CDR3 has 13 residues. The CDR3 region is CASRGQGRAEAFF. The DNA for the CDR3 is TGTGCCAGTAGGGGACAGGGGAGGGCTGAAGCTTTCTTT.

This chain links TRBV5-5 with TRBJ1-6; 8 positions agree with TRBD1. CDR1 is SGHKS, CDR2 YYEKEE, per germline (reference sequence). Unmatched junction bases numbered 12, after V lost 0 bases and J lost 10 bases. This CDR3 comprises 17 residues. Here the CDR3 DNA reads TGTGCCAGCAGCTTGGGCTGGGCAGGCAGGGGGCCATCACCCCTCCACTTT. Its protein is CASSLGWAGRGPSPLHF.

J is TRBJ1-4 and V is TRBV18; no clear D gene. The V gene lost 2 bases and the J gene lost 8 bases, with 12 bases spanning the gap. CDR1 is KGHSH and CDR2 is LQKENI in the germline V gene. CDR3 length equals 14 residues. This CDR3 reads CASSPAERPEKLFF. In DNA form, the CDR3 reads TGTGCCAGCTCACCAGCAGAGCGGCCGGAAAAACTGTTTTTT.

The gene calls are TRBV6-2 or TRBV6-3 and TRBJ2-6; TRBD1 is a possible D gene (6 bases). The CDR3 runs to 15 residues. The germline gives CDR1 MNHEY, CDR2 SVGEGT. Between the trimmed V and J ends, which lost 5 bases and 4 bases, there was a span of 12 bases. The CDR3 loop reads CASSRTGFGANVLTF. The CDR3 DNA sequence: TGTGCCAGCAGTAGAACAGGGTTCGGGGCCAACGTCCTGACTTTC.

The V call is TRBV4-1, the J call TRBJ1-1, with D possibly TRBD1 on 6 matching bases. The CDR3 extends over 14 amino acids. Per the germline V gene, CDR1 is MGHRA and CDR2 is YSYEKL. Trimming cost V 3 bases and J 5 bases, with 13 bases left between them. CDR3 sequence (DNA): TGCGCCAGCAGCCAGCAGGGGCTGGGAACTGAAGCTTTCTTT. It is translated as CASSQQGLGTEAFF.

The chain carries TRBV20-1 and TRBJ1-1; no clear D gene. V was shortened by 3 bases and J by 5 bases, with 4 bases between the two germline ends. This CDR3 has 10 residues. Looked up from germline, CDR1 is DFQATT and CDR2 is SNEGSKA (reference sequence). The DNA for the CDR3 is TGCAGTGCTAGTCATACTGAAGCTTTCTTT. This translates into CSASHTEAFF.